These 21 T cell receptor beta chains originate from one sample sequenced in a study of T cell changes during pregnancy in multiple sclerosis. This table comes from immunoSEQ multiplex PCR, and its TCRdb copy is limited to in-frame clones, with some not included. The data contain approximately 41,000 clones, around 90% of them singletons. This specimen consisted of CD4+ T cells from peripheral blood mononuclear cells, obtained in the first trimester of pregnancy. The receptors shown here come from a female donor with multiple sclerosis, enrolled in a pregnancy study.

This clone came up a few times. V is TRBV19 and J is TRBJ2-1; the match to TRBD2 covers 7 bases. The germline V gene encodes CDR1 LNHDA and CDR2 SQIVND (reference sequence). V was pared by 5 bases and J by 4 bases, with 8 bases of the junction left unmatched. The CDR3 loop spans 15 amino acids. The CDR3 DNA reads TGTGCCAGTAGTGCCCGGGGGGAGGGGTACAATGAGCAGTTCTTC. This codes for CASSARGEGYNEQFF.

The CDR3, as DNA: TGTGCCAGCAGCCGGGACAGTCCCTACGAGCAGTACTTC. Translation: CASSRDSPYEQYF. J is TRBJ2-7 and V is TRBV6-6; the match to TRBD1 covers 7 bases. CDR3 size: 13 residues. Germline V gives CDR1 MNHNY, CDR2 SVGAGI (reference sequence). The V gene end was trimmed by 6 bases and the J gene end by 2 bases; junction bases not matched to a gene: 4.

This chain links TRBV6-5 with TRBJ1-1; D is ambiguous. Germline values: CDR1 MNHEY, CDR2 SVGAGI. CDR3 length: 12 residues. Trimming took off 4 bases at V and 10 bases at J, with 13 bases between the two ends. CDR3 coding DNA: TGTGCCAGCAGTTCCGAGATCGGTCGAGCTTTCTTT. It translates to CASSSEIGRAFF.

The chain recombines TRBV19 with TRBJ2-7; D may be TRBD2 (6 bases). CDR1 is LNHDA and CDR2 is SQIVND in the germline V gene (reference sequence). This CDR3 is built from 15 residues. V was trimmed by 3 bases and J by 0 bases, leaving 12 bases between them. For the CDR3, the DNA is TGTGCCAGTAGTATGGAGGGACCTTCCTCCTACGAGCAGTACTTC. Amino acid sequence: CASSMEGPSSYEQYF.

The chain combines TRBV5-1 with TRBJ2-7; TRBD2 aligns across 10 bases. The V and J ends lost 6 bases and 4 bases, in that order; junction bases with no gene match: 10. The CDR3 extends over 15 amino acids. The germline V gene has CDR1 SGHRS and CDR2 YFSETQ. The CDR3 loop is CASKPRTSGDYEQYF. Written as DNA, the CDR3 is TGCGCCAGCAAACCGCGGACTAGCGGAGATTACGAGCAGTACTTC.

The gene calls are TRBV6-1 and TRBJ2-2; a weak D match, TRBD2 (6 bases). Germline values: CDR1 MNHNS, CDR2 SASEGT. The V and J ends lost 5 bases and 6 bases respectively, with 16 bases between them. The CDR3 totals 15 residues. The CDR3 bases are TGTGCCAGCAGTCACCCCGGGAGAAAAGCCGGGGAGCTGTTTTTT. This sequence encodes CASSHPGRKAGELFF.

J is TRBJ2-3 and V is TRBV28; D gene unclear. CDR3 length: 14 residues. Germline values: CDR1 MDHEN, CDR2 SYDVKM. V gave up 6 bases and J gave up 5 bases, with 15 bases separating them. The CDR3 loop reads CASRYPVGRDTQYF. The CDR3 coding sequence is TGTGCCAGCAGATACCCCGTTGGGCGAGATACGCAGTATTTT.

The chain has TRBV15 and TRBJ1-1, with 11 nucleotides matching TRBD1. Germline loops: CDR1 LNHNV, CDR2 YYDKDF (reference sequence). CDR3 length: 16 amino acids. V was clipped by 4 bases and J by 4 bases; unmatched bases: 8. The CDR3 sequence is CATSIGQGAVGTEAFF. For the CDR3, the DNA is TGTGCCACCAGCATAGGACAGGGGGCAGTTGGCACTGAAGCTTTCTTT.

Here the CDR3 DNA reads TGTGCCAGCAGCTTTCGGACAGCCCACCCCTACGAGCAGTACTTC. This gives the protein CASSFRTAHPYEQYF. The rearrangement uses TRBV5-6 and TRBJ2-7; D possibly corresponds to TRBD1 (6 bases). V was cut by 2 bases and J by 2 bases, with 14 bases left in between. Germline V gene data show CDR1 as SGHDT and CDR2 as YYEEEE. CDR3 length: 15 amino acids.

The CDR3 loop is CATQVDRANSPLHF. The CDR3 coding sequence is TGTGCCACCCAAGTGGACAGGGCAAATTCACCCCTCCACTTT. This chain joins TRBV10-3 and TRBJ1-6; 8 nucleotides agree with TRBD1. Germline loops: CDR1 ENHRY, CDR2 SYGVKD. The V segment lost 10 bases and the J segment 7 bases; nucleotides outside the gene matches: 9. CDR3 length: 14 amino acids.

The chain is built from TRBV18 and TRBJ2-1; no definite D call. Germline V gene lookup returns CDR1 KGHSH and CDR2 LQKENI. The CDR3 totals 18 residues. V dropped 4 bases and J dropped 3 bases, with 22 bases sitting between them. Here the CDR3 reads CASSQTLPRQTLYNEQFF. DNA of the CDR3: TGTGCCAGCTCACAGACCCTTCCCCGGCAGACTCTCTACAATGAGCAGTTCTTC.

The gene calls are TRBV6-6 and TRBJ2-5, with TRBD2 identical over 8 bases. V lost 0 bases and J lost 7; bases outside the gene matches: 10. From germline, CDR1 is MNHNY and CDR2 SVGAGI (reference sequence). This CDR3 has 16 residues. Written as DNA, the CDR3 is TGTGCCAGCAGTTACTCGGTCGGGAGGGCCGGGGTGACCCAGTACTTC. Translated: CASSYSVGRAGVTQYF.

The gene calls are TRBV19 and TRBJ2-6; 11 nucleotides agree with TRBD1. Germline CDR1 and CDR2: LNHDA and SQIVND (reference sequence). V shed 6 bases, J shed 0 bases, and the junction held 16 bases outside the gene matches. This CDR3 spans 21 amino acids. CDR3 protein: CASRGQGGGPLQGSGANVLTF. CDR3 coding DNA: TGTGCCAGTAGGGGACAGGGGGGAGGCCCTCTTCAGGGCTCTGGGGCCAACGTCCTGACTTTC.

The CDR3 loop reads CASSPNGGGGYEQYF. CDR3 nucleotide sequence: TGTGCCAGCTCACCGAACGGGGGGGGAGGCTACGAGCAGTACTTC. The chain is built from TRBV18 and TRBJ2-7; 8 bases are shared with TRBD2. With 3 bases clipped from V and 3 bases from J, the junction kept 7 bases outside the gene matches. CDR1 is KGHSH and CDR2 is LQKENI in the germline V gene. This CDR3 is 15 amino acids long.

In this sample, this clone turned up a few times. V usage is TRBV6-6 and J usage is TRBJ1-1; D possibly corresponds to TRBD1 (5 bases). The CDR3 has 15 residues. Trimming shortened V by 7 bases and J by 0 bases, and 15 bases separated the two germline ends. CDR1 and CDR2 from the germline V gene are MNHNY and SVGAGI (reference sequence). The CDR3 here is CASTPWGGLNTEAFF. The CDR3, as DNA: TGTGCCAGCACCCCATGGGGGGGGTTGAACACTGAAGCTTTCTTT.

This clone was detected once. The rearrangement joins TRBV7-9 to TRBJ1-1; no definite D call. The CDR3 runs to 13 residues. With 1 base removed from V and 1 base from J, the gap between germline ends came to 4 bases. Germline assignment: CDR1 SEHNR and CDR2 FQNEAQ (reference sequence). CDR3 in amino acids: CASSLGQNTEAFF. CDR3 DNA: TGTGCCAGCAGCTTAGGACAGAACACTGAAGCTTTCTTT.

The chain couples TRBV7-6 to TRBJ1-1, with D possibly matching TRBD1 (5 bases). The germline CDR1 and CDR2 sequences are SGHVS and FNYEAQ. This CDR3 is 16 amino acids long. Trimming cost V 1 base and J 0 bases, with 12 bases left between them. CDR3 coding DNA: TGTGCCAGCAGCTTAGGATCCAGGGCGTTGAACACTGAAGCTTTCTTT. This sequence encodes CASSLGSRALNTEAFF.

J is TRBJ2-2 and V is TRBV27; TRBD2 matches 16 bases. The length of the CDR3 is 18 residues. The V and J ends lost 5 bases and 8 bases, in that order; junction bases with no gene match: 11. Germline V gene data show CDR1 as MNHEY and CDR2 as SMNVEV (reference sequence). This chain's CDR3 is CASSPTGTSGRAIGELFF. CDR3 coding DNA: TGTGCCAGCAGTCCGACCGGGACTAGCGGGAGGGCCATAGGGGAGCTGTTTTTT.

This chain links TRBV28 with TRBJ1-2; D perhaps matches TRBD1 (6 bases). Germline loops: CDR1 MDHEN, CDR2 SYDVKM. V was shortened by 2 bases and J by 7 bases, with 20 bases between the two germline ends. There are 16 residues in the CDR3. The CDR3 DNA reads as TGTGCCAGCAGTTTAGCCGGGGGGCGCGTGTTAGTTGGCTACACCTTC. It encodes CASSLAGGRVLVGYTF.

The chain carries TRBV7-3 and TRBJ2-1; 11 positions match TRBD2. Germline-derived CDR1 and CDR2 are SGHTA and FQGTGA. The V and J ends lost 5 bases and 5 bases, in that order; junction bases with no gene match: 14. CDR3 length: 18 amino acids. CDR3 protein: CASSLRPRLAGLNNEQFF. The CDR3 DNA follows: TGTGCCAGCAGCCTCCGCCCCAGACTAGCGGGGCTGAACAATGAGCAGTTCTTC.

The chain employs TRBV5-4 and TRBJ1-2, with TRBD1 matching 11 bases. V dropped 5 bases and J dropped 2; count of bases not matched to a gene: 8. In germline, CDR1 is SGHNT, CDR2 YYREEE (reference sequence). The length of the CDR3 is 16 residues. The CDR3 DNA is TGTGCCAGCAGACTGGACAGGGGGCGTACAAACTATGGCTACACCTTC. It is translated as CASRLDRGRTNYGYTF.